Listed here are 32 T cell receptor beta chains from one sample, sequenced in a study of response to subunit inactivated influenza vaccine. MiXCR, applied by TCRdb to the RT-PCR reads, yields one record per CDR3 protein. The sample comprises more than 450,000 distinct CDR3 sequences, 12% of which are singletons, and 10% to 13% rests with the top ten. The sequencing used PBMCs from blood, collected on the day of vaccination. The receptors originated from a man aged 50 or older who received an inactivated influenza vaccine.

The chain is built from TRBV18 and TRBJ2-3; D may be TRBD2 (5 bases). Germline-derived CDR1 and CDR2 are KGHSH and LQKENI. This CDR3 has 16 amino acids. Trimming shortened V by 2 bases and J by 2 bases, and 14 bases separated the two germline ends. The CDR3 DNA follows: TGTGCCAGCTCACCAGAGGCAGGACTCAACACAGATACGCAGTATTTT. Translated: CASSPEAGLNTDTQYF.

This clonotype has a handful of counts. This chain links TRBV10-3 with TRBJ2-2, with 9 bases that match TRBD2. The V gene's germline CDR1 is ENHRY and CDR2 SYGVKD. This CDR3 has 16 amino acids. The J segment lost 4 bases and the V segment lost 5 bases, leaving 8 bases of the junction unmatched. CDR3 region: CAISTIAGESTGELFF. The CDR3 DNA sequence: TGTGCCATCAGTACCATAGCGGGAGAGAGCACCGGGGAGCTGTTTTTT.

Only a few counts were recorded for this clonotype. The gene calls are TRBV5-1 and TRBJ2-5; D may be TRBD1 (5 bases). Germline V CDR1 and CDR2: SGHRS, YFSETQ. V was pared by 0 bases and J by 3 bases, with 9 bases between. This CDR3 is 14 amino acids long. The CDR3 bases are TGCGCCAGCAGCTTGGCAGGGTATGAAGAGACCCAGTACTTC. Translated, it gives CASSLAGYEETQYF.

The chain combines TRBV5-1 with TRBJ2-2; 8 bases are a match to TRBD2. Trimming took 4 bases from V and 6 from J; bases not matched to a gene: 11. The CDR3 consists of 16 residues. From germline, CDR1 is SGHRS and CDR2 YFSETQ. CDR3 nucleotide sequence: TGCGCCAGCAGCGTGCCGGGGGGGATTGAGGCCGGGGAGCTGTTTTTT. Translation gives CASSVPGGIEAGELFF. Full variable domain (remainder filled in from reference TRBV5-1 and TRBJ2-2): KAGVTQTPRYLIKTRGQQVTLSCSPISGHRSVSWYQQTPGQGLQFLFEYFSETQRNKGNFPGRFSGRQFSNSRSEMNVSTLELGDSALYLCASSVPGGIEAGELFFGEGSRLTVL.

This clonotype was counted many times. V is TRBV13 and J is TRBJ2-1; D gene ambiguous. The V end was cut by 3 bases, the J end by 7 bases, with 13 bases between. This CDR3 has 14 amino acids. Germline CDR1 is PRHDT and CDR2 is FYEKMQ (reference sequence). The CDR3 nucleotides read TGTGCCAGCAGCTTTTTCTACCAGACAAATGAGCAGTTCTTC. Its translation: CASSFFYQTNEQFF.

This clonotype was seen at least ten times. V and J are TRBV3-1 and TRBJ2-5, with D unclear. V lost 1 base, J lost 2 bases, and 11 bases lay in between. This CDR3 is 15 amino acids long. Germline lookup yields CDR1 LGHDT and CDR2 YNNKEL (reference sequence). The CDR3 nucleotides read TGTGCCAGCAGCCAAGTTTTCCTGGCACAAGAGACCCAGTACTTC. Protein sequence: CASSQVFLAQETQYF.

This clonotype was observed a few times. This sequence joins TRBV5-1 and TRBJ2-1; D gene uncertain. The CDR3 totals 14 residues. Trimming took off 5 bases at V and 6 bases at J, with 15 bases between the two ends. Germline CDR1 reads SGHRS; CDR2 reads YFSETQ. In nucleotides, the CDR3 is TGCGCCAGCAGAATAAGTCAGCGTGGCAATGAGCAGTTCTTC. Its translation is CASRISQRGNEQFF. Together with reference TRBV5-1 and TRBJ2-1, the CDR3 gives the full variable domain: KAGVTQTPRYLIKTRGQQVTLSCSPISGHRSVSWYQQTPGQGLQFLFEYFSETQRNKGNFPGRFSGRQFSNSRSEMNVSTLELGDSALYLCASRISQRGNEQFFGPGTRLTVL.

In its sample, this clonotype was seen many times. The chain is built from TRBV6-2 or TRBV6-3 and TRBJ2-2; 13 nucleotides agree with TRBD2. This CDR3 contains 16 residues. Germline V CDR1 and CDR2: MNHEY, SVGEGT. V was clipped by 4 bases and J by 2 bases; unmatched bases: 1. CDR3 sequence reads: CASSWGLAGNTGELFF. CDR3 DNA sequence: TGTGCCAGCAGTTGGGGACTAGCGGGAAACACCGGGGAGCTGTTTTTT.

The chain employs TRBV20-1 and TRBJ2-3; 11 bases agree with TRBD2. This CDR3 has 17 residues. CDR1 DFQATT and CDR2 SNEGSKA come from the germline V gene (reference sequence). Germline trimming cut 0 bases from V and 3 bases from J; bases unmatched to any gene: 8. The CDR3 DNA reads TGCAGTGCTAGAGATCCGCTAGCGGGAGGTTGGACAGATACGCAGTATTTT. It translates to CSARDPLAGGWTDTQYF.

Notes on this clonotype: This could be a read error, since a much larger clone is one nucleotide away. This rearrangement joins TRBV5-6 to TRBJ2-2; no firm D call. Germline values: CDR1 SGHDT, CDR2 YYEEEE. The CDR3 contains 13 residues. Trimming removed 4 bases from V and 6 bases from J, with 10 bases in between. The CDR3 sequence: CASSPMGAGELFF. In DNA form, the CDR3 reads TGTGCCAGCAGCCCGATGGGCGCCGGGGAGCTGTTTTTT.

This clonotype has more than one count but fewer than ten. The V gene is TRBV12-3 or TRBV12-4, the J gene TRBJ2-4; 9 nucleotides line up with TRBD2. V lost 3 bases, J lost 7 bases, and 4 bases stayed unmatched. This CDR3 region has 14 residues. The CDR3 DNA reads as TGTGCCAGCAGTTTGGGAGGACTAGCGAACATTCAGTACTTC. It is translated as CASSLGGLANIQYF.

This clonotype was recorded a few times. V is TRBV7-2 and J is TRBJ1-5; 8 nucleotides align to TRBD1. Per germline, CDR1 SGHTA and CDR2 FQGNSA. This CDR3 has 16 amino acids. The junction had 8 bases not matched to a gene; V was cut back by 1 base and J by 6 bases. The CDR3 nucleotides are TGTGCCAGCAGCTTAGTAGGGGGACAGGTAGGTCAGCCCCAGCATTTT. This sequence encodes CASSLVGGQVGQPQHF.

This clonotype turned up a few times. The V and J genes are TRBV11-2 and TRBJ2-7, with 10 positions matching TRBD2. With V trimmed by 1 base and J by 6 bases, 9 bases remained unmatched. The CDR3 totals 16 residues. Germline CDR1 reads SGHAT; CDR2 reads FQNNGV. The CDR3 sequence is CASSLGLAGVSGEQYF. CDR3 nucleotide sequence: TGTGCCAGCAGCTTAGGTCTAGCGGGGGTTTCCGGCGAGCAGTACTTC.

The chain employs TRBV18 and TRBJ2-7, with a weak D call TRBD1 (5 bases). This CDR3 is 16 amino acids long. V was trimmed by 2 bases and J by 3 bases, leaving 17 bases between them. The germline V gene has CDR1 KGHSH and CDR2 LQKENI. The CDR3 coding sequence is TGTGCCAGCTCACCAAGACCCAGGGCCGCCGGCTACGAGCAGTACTTC. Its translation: CASSPRPRAAGYEQYF.

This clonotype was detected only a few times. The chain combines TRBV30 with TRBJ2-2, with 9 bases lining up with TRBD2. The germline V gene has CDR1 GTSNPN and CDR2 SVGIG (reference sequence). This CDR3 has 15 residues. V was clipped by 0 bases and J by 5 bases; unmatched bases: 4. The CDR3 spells CAWSVRGGRTGELFF. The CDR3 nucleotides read TGTGCCTGGAGTGTGCGGGGGGGTCGAACCGGGGAGCTGTTTTTT.

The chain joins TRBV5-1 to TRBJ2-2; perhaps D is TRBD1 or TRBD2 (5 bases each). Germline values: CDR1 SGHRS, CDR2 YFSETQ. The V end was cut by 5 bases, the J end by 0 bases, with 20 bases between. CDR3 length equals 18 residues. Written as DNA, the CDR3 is TGCGCCAGCAGTCGCCTTGCCCGGGACGGTTCGAACACCGGGGAGCTGTTTTTT. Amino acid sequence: CASSRLARDGSNTGELFF.

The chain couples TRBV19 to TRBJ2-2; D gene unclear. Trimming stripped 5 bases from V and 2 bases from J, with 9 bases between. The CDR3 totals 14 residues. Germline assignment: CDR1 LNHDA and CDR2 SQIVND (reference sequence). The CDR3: CASSSPVNTGELFF. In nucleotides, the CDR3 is TGTGCCAGTAGTTCCCCAGTTAACACCGGGGAGCTGTTTTTT.

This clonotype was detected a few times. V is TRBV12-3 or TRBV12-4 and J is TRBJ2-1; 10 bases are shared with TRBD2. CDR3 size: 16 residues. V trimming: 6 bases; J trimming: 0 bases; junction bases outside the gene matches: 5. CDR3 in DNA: TGTGCCAGCAGAGTAGCGGGAGGAGGCTCCTACAATGAGCAGTTCTTC. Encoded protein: CASRVAGGGSYNEQFF.

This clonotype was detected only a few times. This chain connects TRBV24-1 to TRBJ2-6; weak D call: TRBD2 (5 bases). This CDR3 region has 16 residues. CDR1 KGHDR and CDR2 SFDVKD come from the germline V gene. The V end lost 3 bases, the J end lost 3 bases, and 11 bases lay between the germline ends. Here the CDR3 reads CATSDPTGSGANVLTF. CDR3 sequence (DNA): TGTGCCACCAGTGATCCGACGGGGAGTGGGGCCAACGTCCTGACTTTC.

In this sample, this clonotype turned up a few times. CDR3 in amino acids: CASSDGLWVAGAKGYEQYF. CDR3 nucleotide sequence: TGTGCCAGCAGCGATGGACTATGGGTAGCGGGGGCAAAAGGCTACGAGCAGTACTTC. The J gene is TRBJ2-7, the V gene TRBV4-2, with TRBD2 matching over 9 bases. From germline, CDR1 is LGHNA and CDR2 YNFKEQ. The junction had 20 bases not matched to a gene; V was cut back by 5 bases and J by 3 bases. The CDR3 spans 19 residues.

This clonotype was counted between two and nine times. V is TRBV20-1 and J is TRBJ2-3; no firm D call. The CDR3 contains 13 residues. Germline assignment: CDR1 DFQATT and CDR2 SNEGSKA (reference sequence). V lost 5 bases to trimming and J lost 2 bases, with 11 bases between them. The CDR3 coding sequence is TGCAGTGCTCCAGACCAGTTCACAGATACGCAGTATTTT. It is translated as CSAPDQFTDTQYF.

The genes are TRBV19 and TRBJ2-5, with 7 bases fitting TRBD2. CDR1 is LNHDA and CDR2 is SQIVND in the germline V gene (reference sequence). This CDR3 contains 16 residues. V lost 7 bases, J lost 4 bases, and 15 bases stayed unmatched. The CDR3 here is CASTRGGGSRGETQYF. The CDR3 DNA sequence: TGTGCCAGTACCCGGGGTGGCGGGAGTAGAGGAGAGACCCAGTACTTC. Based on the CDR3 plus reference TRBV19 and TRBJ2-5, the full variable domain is DGGITQSPKYLFRKEGQNVTLSCEQNLNHDAMYWYRQDPGQGLRLIYYSQIVNDFQKGDIAEGYSVSREKKESFPLTVTSAQKNPTAFYLCASTRGGGSRGETQYFGPGTRLLVL.

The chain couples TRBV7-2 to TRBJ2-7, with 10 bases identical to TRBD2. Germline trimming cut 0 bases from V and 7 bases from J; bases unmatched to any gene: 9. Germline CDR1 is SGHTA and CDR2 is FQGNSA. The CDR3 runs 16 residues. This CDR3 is CASSLAPLAGVGEQYF. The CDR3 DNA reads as TGTGCCAGCAGCTTAGCCCCTCTAGCGGGAGTTGGTGAGCAGTACTTC.

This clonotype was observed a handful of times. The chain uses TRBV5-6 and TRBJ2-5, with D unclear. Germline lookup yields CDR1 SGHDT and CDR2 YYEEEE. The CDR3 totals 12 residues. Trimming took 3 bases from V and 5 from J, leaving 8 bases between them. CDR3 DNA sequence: TGTGCCAGCAGCTCGACCTTGGAGACCCAGTACTTC. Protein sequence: CASSSTLETQYF.

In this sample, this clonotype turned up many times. The chain's CDR3 is CASSLESGNRNEQFF. The CDR3 nucleotides read TGCGCCAGCAGCTTGGAATCGGGAAACCGCAATGAGCAGTTCTTC. V usage is TRBV5-1 and J usage is TRBJ2-1; D might be TRBD2 (5 bases). The CDR3 contains 15 residues. V was shortened by 0 bases and J by 6 bases, with 13 bases between the two germline ends. CDR1 is SGHRS, CDR2 YFSETQ, per germline.

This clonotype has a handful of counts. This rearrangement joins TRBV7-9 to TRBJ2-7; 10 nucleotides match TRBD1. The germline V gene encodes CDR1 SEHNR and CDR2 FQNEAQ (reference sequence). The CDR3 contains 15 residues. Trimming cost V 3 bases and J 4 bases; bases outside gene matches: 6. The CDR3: CASSLGRQGAYEQYF. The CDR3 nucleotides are TGTGCCAGCAGCTTGGGGAGACAGGGGGCTTACGAGCAGTACTTC.

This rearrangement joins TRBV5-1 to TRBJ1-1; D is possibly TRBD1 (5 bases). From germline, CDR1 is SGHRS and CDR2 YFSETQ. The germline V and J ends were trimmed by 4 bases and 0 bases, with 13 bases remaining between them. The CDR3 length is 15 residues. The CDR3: CASSPSGTVNTEAFF. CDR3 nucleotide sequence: TGCGCCAGCAGCCCGTCCGGGACGGTGAACACTGAAGCTTTCTTT.

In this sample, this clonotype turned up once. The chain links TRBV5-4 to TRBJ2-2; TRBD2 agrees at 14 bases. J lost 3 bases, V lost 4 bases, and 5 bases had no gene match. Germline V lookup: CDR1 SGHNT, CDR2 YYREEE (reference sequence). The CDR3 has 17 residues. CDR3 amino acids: CASSPGLAGGHTGELFF. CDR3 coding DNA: TGTGCCAGCAGCCCAGGACTAGCGGGAGGACACACCGGGGAGCTGTTTTTT.

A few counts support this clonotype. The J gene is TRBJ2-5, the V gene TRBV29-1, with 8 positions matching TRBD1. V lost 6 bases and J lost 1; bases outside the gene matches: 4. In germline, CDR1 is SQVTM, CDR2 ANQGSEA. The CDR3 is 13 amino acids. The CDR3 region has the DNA TGCAGCGTCACCGGGACAGGCCAAGAGACCCAGTACTTC. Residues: CSVTGTGQETQYF. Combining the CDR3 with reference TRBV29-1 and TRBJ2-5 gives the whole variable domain SAVISQKPSRDICQRGTSLTIQCQVDSQVTMMFWYRQQPGQSLTLIATANQGSEATYESGFVIDKFPISRPNLTFSTLTVSNMSPEDSSIYLCSVTGTGQETQYFGPGTRLLVL.

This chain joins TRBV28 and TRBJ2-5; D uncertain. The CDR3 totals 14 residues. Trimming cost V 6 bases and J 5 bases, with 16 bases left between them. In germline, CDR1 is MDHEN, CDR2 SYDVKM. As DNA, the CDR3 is TGTGCCAGCAGCCAGGTGGATTCCGGGGAGACCCAGTACTTC. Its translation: CASSQVDSGETQYF. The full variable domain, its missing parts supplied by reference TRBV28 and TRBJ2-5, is DVKVTQSSRYLVKRTGEKVFLECVQDMDHENMFWYRQDPGLGLRLIYFSYDVKMKEKGDIPEGYSVSREKKERFSLILESASTNQTSMYLCASSQVDSGETQYFGPGTRLLVL.

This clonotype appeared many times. CDR3 sequence (DNA): TGCAGTGCTAGTTATTGGCGGGATTACGAGCAGTACTTC. Translation gives CSASYWRDYEQYF. This sequence joins TRBV20-1 and TRBJ2-7; a weak D match, TRBD2 (6 bases). Deletions cut 3 bases from V and 4 bases from J, with 13 bases between. CDR3 length: 13 residues. CDR1 is DFQATT and CDR2 is SNEGSKA in the germline V gene (reference sequence).

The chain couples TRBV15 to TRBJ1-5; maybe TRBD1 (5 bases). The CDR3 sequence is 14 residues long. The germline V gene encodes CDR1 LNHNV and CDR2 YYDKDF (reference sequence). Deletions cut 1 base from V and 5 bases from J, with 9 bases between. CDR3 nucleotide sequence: TGTGCCACCAGCAGAGGGGGCAGGTATCAGCCCCAGCATTTT. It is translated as CATSRGGRYQPQHF.